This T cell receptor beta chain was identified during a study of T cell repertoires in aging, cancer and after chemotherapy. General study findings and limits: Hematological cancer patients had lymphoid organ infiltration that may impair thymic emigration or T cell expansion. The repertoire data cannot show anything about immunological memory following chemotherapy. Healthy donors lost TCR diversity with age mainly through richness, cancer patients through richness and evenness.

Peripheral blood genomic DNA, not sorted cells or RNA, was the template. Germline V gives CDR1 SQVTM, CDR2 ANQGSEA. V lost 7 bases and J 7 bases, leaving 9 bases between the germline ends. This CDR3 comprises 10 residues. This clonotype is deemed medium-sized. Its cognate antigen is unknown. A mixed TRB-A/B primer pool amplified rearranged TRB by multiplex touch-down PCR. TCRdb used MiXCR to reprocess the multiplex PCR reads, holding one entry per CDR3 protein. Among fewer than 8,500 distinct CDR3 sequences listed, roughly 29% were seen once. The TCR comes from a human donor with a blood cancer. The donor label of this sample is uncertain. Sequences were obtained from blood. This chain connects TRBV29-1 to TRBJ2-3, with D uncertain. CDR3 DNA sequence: TGCAGCGGCTACCACAATACGCAGTATTTT. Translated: CSGYHNTQYF.